This T cell receptor (beta chain) was recorded in a study of CD8+CD57+ T cells in acquired aplastic anemia. The use of genomic DNA as template underpinned the TCR beta VDJ and CDR3 profiling. Each CDR3 protein gets one entry after TCRdb re-called the reads with MiXCR. The sample gives about 210,000 distinct CDR3 sequences, roughly 35% of which show up once; around 1.1% is in the top ten. Worth noting for this clonotype: Its antigen is undetermined. This clone may be a read error of a much larger clone one base away. The conserved closing phenylalanine or tryptophan is absent in this CDR3, likely reflecting a read error.

Findings and limits, study-wide: Significance was not reached for CD8+ Simpson's diversity between patients and controls.

Sample: sorted CD4+, CD8+, or CD8+CD57+ T cells (not recorded which) from PBMCs. This TCR was recovered from a human donor in good health, serving as a control.

The CDR3 is CASSFGLDDQPQHS. CDR3 DNA sequence: TGTGCCAGCAGTTTCGGGCTGGACGACCAGCCCCAGCATTCT. The chain has TRBV12-3 or TRBV12-4 and TRBJ1-5; D gene unclear. This CDR3 comprises 14 residues. V shed 3 bases and J shed 7 bases, with 13 bases lying between them.